Below, one T cell receptor (beta chain) is given with its context. Enrolment of Seattle patients took place during active infection, and they were followed longitudinally. As processed by the authors: By means of reference gene primer amplification, nucleated cell counts were estimated. TCRdb's copy holds only in-frame clones and misses some; the assay was immunoSEQ multiplex PCR. The V and J calls and the clone size are those of that table, but D and trimming were determined from the DNA. The sample carries roughly 170,000 clones, around 84% recorded once. Trimming took off 1 base at V and 6 bases at J, with 13 bases between the two ends. The CDR3 extends over 15 amino acids. Per the germline V gene, CDR1 is MNHNS and CDR2 is SASEGT. The sample belongs to a study of blood T cell repertoires in COVID-19. At the level of the study: COVID-19 samples, acute and convalescent, were from the United States, Italy and Spain. Sample material is recorded as cDNA or gDNA derived from T cells, B-cell-depleted T cells, or PBMCs.

The source material was peripheral blood. The TCR originated in a woman aged 50 to 60 with COVID-19, enrolled during active disease. This sequence joins TRBV6-1 and TRBJ1-5; D might be TRBD1 (6 bases). DNA of the CDR3: TGTGCCAGCAGTGAAGAGGGGGGGGGCGTTCAGCCCCAGCATTTT. Amino acids: CASSEEGGGVQPQHF.